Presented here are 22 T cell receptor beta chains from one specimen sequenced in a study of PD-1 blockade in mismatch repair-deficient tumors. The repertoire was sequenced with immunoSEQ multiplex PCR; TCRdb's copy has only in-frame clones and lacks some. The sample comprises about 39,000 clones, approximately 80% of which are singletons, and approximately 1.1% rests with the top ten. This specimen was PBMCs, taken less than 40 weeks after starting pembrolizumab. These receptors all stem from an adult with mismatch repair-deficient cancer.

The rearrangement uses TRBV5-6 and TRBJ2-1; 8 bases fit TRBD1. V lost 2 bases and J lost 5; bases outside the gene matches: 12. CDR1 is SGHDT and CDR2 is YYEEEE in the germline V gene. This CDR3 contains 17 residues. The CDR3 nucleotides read TGTGCCAGCAGCTTCCTGCGCCGGACAGGGCGTAACAATGAGCAGTTCTTC. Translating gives CASSFLRRTGRNNEQFF.

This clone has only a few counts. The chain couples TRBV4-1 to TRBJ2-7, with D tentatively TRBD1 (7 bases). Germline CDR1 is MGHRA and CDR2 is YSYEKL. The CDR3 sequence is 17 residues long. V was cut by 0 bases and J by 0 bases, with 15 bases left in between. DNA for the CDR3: TGCGCCAGCAGCCAAGATCTGGCAGGGGGGAGCTCCTACGAGCAGTACTTC. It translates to CASSQDLAGGSSYEQYF.

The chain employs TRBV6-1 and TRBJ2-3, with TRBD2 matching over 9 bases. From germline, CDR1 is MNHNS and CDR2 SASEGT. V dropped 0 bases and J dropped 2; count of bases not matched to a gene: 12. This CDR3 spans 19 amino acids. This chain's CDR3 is CASSEARATSGFITDTQYF. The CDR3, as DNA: TGTGCCAGCAGTGAAGCGAGAGCTACTAGCGGGTTCATCACAGATACGCAGTATTTT.

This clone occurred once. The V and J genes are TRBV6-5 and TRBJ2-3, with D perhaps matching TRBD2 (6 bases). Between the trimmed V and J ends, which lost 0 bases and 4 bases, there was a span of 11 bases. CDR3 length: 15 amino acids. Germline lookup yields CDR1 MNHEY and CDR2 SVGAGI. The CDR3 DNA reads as TGTGCCAGCAGTTACTCGGGGAGGAAGGCAGATACGCAGTATTTT. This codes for CASSYSGRKADTQYF.

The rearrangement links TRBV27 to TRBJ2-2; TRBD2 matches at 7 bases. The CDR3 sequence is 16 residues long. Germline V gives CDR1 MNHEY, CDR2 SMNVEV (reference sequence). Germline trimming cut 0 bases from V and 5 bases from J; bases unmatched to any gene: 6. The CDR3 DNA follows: TGTGCCAGCAGTTTATCGGCGGGAGTACGGACCGGGGAGCTGTTTTTT. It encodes CASSLSAGVRTGELFF.

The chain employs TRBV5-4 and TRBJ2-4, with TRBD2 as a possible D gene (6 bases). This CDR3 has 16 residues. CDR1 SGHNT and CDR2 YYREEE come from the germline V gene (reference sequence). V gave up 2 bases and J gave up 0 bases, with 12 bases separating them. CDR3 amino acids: CASSFGWREAKNIQYF. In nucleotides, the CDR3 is TGTGCCAGCAGCTTTGGGTGGCGGGAAGCCAAAAACATTCAGTACTTC.

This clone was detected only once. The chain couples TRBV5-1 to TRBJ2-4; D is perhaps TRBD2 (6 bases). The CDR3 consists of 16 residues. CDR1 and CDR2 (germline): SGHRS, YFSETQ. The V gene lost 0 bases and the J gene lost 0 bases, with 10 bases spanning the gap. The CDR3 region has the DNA TGCGCCAGCAGCTTGGGACTAGTTCTAGCCAAAAACATTCAGTACTTC. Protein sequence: CASSLGLVLAKNIQYF.

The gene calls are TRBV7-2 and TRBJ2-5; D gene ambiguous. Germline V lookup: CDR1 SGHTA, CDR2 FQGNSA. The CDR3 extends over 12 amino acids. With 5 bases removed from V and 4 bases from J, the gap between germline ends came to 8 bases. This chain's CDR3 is CASSLTRETQYF. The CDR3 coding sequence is TGTGCCAGCAGCCTTACACGAGAGACCCAGTACTTC.

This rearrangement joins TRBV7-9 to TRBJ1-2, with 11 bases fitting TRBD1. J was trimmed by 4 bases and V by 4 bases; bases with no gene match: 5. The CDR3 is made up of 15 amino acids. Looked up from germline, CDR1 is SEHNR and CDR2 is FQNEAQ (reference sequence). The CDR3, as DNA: TGTGCCAGCAGCTCAACCGGGACAGGGGGCTATGGCTACACCTTC. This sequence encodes CASSSTGTGGYGYTF.

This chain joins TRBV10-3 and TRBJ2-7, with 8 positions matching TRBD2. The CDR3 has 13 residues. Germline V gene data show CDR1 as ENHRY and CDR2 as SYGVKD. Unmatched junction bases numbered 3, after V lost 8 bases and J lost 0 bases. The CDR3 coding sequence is TGTGCCATCGCGACTAGCGACTCCTACGAGCAGTACTTC. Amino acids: CAIATSDSYEQYF.

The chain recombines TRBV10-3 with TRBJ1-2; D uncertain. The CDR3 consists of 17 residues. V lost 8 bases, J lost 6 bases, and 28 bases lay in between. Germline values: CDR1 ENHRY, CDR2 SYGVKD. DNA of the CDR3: TGTGCCATCTTTAACAATGGTGGCGGAGGTTTAAGTGATGGCTACACCTTC. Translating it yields CAIFNNGGGGLSDGYTF.

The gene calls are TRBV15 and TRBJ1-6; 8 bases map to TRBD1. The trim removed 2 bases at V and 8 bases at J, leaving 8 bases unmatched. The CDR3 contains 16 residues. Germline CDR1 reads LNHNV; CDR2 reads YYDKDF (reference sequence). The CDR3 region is CATSRLTGAGDSPLHF. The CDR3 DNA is TGTGCCACCAGCAGATTGACAGGGGCGGGGGATTCACCCCTCCACTTT.

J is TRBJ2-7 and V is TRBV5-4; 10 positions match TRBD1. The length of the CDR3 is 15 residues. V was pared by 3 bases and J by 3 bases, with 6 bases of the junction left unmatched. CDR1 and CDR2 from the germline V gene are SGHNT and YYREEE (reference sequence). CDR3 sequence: CASSSPGQGIYEQYF. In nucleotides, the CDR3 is TGTGCCAGCAGCTCGCCGGGACAGGGGATCTACGAGCAGTACTTC. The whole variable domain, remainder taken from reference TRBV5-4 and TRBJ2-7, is ETGVTQSPTHLIKTRGQQVTLRCSSQSGHNTVSWYQQALGQGPQFIFQYYREEENGRGNFPPRFSGLQFPNYSSELNVNALELDDSALYLCASSSPGQGIYEQYFGPGTRLTVT.

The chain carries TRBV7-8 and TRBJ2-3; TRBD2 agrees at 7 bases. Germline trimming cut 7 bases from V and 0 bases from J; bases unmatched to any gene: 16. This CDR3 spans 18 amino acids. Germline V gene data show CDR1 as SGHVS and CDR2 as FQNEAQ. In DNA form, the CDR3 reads TGTGCCAGCACAGCACACCTAAGCGGGGCCTCTAGCACAGATACGCAGTATTTT. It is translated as CASTAHLSGASSTDTQYF.

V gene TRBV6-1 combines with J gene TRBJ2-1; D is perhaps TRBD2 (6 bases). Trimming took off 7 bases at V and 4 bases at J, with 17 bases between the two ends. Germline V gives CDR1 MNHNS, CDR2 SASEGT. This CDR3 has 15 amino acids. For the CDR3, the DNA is TGTGCCAGCAATAATCTACTTAGCGGTTACAATGAGCAGTTCTTC. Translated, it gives CASNNLLSGYNEQFF.

CDR3 in DNA: TGTGCCAGCAGCTCAGTAGCGGTAGAGCAGTTCTTC. It yields the protein CASSSVAVEQFF. V usage is TRBV11-3 and J usage is TRBJ2-1; perhaps TRBD2 as D (6 bases). Trimming shortened V by 4 bases and J by 10 bases, and 11 bases separated the two germline ends. Germline CDR1 is SGHNT and CDR2 is YENEEA. The CDR3 length is 12 residues.

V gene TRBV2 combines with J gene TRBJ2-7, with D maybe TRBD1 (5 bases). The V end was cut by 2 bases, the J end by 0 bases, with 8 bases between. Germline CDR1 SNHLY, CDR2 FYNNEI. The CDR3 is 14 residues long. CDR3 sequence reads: CASSEQGYSYEQYF. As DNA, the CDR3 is TGTGCCAGCAGTGAACAGGGTTACTCCTACGAGCAGTACTTC.

This CDR3 reads CASSPPGLAGGTGELFF. Here the CDR3 DNA reads TGTGCCAGCAGCCCCCCGGGACTAGCGGGAGGGACCGGGGAGCTGTTTTTT. The chain is built from TRBV14 and TRBJ2-2; 16 nucleotides match TRBD2. Unmatched junction bases numbered 4, after V lost 4 bases and J lost 5 bases. The CDR3 sequence is 17 residues long. Germline CDR1 and CDR2: SGHDN and FVKESK.

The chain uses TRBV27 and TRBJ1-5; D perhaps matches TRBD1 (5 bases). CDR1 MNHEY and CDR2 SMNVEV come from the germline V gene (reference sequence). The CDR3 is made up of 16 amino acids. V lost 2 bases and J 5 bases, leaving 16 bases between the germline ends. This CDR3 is CASSLRPREGDQPQHF. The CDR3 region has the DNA TGTGCCAGCAGTTTAAGGCCGCGGGAAGGGGATCAGCCCCAGCATTTT.

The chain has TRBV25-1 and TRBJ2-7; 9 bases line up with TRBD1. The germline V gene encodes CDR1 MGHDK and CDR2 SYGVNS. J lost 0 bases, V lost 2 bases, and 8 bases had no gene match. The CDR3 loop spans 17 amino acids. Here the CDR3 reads CASSEPLGQGSSYEQYF. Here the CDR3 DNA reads TGTGCCAGCAGTGAACCCCTCGGACAGGGGAGCTCCTACGAGCAGTACTTC.

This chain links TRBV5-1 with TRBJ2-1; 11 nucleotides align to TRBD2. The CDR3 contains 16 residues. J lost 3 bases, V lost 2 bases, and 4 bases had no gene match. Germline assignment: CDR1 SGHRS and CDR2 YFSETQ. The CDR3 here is CASSLTSGSIYNEQFF. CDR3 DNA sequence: TGCGCCAGCAGCTTAACTAGCGGGAGTATCTACAATGAGCAGTTCTTC. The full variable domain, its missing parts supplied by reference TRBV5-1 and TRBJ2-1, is KAGVTQTPRYLIKTRGQQVTLSCSPISGHRSVSWYQQTPGQGLQFLFEYFSETQRNKGNFPGRFSGRQFSNSRSEMNVSTLELGDSALYLCASSLTSGSIYNEQFFGPGTRLTVL.

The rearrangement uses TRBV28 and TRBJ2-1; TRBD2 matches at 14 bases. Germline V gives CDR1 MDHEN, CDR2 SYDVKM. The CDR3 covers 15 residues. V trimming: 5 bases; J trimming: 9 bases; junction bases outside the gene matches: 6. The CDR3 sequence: CASSIPGLAGAEQFF. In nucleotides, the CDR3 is TGTGCCAGCAGTATCCCGGGACTAGCGGGAGCTGAGCAGTTCTTC.